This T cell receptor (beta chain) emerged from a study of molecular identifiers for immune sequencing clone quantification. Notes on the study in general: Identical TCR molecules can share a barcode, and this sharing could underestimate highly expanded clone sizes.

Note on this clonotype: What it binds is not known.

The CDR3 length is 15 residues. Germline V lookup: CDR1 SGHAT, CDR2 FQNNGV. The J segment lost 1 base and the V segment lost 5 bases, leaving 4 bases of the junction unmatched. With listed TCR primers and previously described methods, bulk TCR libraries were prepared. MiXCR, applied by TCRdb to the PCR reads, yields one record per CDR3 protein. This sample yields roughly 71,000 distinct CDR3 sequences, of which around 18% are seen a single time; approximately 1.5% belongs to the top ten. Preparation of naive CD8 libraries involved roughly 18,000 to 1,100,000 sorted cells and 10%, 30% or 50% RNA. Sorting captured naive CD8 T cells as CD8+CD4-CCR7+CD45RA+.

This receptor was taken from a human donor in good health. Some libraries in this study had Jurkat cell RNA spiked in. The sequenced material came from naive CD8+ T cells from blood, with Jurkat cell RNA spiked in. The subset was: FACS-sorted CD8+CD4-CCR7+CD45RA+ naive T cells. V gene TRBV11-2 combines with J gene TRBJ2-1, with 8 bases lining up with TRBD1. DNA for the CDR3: TGTGCCAGCAGCCGGACAGGGTCTTCCTACAATGAGCAGTTCTTC. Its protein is CASSRTGSSYNEQFF.